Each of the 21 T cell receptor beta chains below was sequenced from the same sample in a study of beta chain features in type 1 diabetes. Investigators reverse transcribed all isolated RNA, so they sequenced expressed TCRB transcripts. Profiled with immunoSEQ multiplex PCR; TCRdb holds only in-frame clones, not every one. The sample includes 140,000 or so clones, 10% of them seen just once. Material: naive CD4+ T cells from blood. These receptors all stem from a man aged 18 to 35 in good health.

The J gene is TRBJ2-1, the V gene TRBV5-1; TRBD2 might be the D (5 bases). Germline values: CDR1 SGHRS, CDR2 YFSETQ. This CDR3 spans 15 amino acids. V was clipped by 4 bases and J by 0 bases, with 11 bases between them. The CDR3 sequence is CASSIPGVSYNEQFF. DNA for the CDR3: TGCGCCAGCAGCATTCCCGGGGTCTCCTACAATGAGCAGTTCTTC.

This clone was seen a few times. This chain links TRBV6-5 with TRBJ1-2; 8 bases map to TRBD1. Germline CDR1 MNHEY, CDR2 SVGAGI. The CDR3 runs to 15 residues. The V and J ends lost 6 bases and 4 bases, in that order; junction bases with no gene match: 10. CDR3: CASRPKTGASYGYTF. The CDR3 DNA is TGTGCCAGCAGACCTAAGACAGGGGCGAGCTATGGCTACACCTTC.

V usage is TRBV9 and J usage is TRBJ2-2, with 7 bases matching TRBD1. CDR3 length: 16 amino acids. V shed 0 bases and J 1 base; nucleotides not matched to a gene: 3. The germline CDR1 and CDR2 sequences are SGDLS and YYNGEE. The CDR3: CASSVGRTGNTGELFF. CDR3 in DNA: TGTGCCAGCAGCGTAGGTCGGACAGGGAACACCGGGGAGCTGTTTTTT.

CDR3 coding DNA: TGTGCCAGCAGCACGGACAGGAGTATACGAAACATTCAGTACTTC. The encoded protein is CASSTDRSIRNIQYF. The chain recombines TRBV5-6 with TRBJ2-4, with TRBD1 matching over 7 bases. V gave up 4 bases and J gave up 6 bases; unmatched junction bases: 10. Germline CDR1 is SGHDT and CDR2 is YYEEEE. The CDR3 has 15 amino acids.

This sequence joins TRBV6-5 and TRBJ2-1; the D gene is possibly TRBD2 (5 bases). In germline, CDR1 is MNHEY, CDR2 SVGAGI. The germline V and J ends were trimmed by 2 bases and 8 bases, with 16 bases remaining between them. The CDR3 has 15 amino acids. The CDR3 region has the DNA TGTGCCAGCAGTTACGCTTCGACCGGGGATGATGAGCAGTTCTTC. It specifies CASSYASTGDDEQFF.

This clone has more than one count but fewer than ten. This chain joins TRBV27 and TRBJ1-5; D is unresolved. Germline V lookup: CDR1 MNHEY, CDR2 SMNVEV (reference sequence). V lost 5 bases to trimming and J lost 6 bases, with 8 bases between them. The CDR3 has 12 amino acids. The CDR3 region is CASSIPGQPQHF. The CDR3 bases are TGTGCCAGCAGTATACCGGGTCAGCCCCAGCATTTT.

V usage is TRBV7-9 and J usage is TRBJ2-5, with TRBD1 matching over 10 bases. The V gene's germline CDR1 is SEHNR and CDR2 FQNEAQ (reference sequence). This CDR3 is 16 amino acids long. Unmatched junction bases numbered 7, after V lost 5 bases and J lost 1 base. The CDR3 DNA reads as TGTGCCAGCAGCCGGAGGGGGGACAGGGGCCAAGAGACCCAGTACTTC. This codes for CASSRRGDRGQETQYF.

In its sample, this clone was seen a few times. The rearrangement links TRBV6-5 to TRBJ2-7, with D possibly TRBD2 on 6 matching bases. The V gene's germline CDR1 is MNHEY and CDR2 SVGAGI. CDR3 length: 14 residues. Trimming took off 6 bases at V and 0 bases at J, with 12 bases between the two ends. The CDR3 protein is CASSSGTLSYEQYF. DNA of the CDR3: TGTGCCAGCAGCTCCGGGACTCTCTCCTACGAGCAGTACTTC.

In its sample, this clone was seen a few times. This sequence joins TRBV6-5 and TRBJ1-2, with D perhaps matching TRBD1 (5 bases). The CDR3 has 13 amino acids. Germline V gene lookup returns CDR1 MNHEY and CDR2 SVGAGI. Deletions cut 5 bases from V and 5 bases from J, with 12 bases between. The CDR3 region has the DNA TGTGCCAGCAGTCAGCAGGGCCTGTATGGCTACACCTTC. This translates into CASSQQGLYGYTF.

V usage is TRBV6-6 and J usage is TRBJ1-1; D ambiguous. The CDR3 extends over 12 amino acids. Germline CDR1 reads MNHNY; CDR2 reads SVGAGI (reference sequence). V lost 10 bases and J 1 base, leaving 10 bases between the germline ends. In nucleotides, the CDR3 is TGTGCCACGAGGCGCCAGAACACTGAAGCTTTCTTT. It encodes CATRRQNTEAFF.

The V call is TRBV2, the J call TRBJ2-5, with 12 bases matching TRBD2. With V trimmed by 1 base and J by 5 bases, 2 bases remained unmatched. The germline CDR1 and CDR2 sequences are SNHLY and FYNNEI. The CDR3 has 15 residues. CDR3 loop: CASSEVTSGGETQYF. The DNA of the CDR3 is TGTGCCAGCAGTGAAGTGACTAGCGGGGGTGAGACCCAGTACTTC.

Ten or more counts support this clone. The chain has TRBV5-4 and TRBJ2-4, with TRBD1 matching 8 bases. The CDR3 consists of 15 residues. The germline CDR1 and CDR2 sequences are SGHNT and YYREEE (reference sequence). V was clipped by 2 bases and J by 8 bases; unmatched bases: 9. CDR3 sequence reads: CASSFAGGRVDIQYF. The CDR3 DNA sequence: TGTGCCAGCAGCTTTGCAGGGGGCCGTGTGGACATTCAGTACTTC.

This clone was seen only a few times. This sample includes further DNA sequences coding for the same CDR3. Here the CDR3 reads CASSSGQGNTEAFF. The CDR3 nucleotides read TGCGCCAGCAGCTCCGGACAGGGCAACACTGAAGCTTTCTTT. This sequence joins TRBV5-1 and TRBJ1-1, with 8 positions matching TRBD1. V was clipped by 3 bases and J by 2 bases; unmatched bases: 3. The germline gives CDR1 SGHRS, CDR2 YFSETQ. This CDR3 has 14 residues.

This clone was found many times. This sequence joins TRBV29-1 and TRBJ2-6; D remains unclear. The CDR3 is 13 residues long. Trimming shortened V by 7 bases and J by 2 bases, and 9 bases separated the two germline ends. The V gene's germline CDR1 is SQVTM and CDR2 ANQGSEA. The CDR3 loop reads CSAAETGANVLTF. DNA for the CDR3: TGCAGCGCCGCGGAGACTGGGGCCAACGTCCTGACTTTC.

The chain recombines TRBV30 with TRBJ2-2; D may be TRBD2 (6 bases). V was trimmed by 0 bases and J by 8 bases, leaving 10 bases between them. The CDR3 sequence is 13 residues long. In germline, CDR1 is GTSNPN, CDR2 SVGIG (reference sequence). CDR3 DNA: TGTGCCTGGAGTGTAGGCGGGGCGGGGGAGCTGTTTTTT. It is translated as CAWSVGGAGELFF.

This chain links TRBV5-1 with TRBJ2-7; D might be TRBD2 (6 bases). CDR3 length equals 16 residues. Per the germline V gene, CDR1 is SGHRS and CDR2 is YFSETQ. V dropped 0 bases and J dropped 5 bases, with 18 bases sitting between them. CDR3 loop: CASSLATSPVKHEQYF. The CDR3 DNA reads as TGCGCCAGCAGCTTGGCCACTAGCCCAGTCAAACACGAGCAGTACTTC.

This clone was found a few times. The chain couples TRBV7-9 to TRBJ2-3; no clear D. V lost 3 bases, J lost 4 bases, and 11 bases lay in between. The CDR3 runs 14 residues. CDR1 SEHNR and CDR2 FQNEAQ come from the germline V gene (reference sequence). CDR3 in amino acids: CASSFNHAADTQYF. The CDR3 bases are TGTGCCAGCAGCTTTAACCACGCGGCAGATACGCAGTATTTT.

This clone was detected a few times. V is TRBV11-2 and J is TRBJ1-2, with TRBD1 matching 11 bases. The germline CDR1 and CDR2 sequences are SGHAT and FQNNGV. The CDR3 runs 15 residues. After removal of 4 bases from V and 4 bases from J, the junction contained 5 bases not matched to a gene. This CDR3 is CASSSRTGGIYGYTF. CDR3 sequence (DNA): TGTGCCAGCAGCTCCCGGACAGGGGGCATCTATGGCTACACCTTC.

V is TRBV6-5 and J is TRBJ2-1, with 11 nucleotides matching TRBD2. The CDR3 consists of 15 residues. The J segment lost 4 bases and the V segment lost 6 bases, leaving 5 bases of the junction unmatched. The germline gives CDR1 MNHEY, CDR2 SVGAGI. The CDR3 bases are TGTGCCAGCAGGCTAGCGGGGGGAACTTACAATGAGCAGTTCTTC. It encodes CASRLAGGTYNEQFF.

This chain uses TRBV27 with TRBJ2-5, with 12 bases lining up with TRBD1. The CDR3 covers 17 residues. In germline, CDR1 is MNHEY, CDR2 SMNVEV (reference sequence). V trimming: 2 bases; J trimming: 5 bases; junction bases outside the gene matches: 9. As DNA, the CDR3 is TGTGCCAGCAGTTTAGCCGTCCCGGGACAGGGGGCGGAGACCCAGTACTTC. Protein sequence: CASSLAVPGQGAETQYF.

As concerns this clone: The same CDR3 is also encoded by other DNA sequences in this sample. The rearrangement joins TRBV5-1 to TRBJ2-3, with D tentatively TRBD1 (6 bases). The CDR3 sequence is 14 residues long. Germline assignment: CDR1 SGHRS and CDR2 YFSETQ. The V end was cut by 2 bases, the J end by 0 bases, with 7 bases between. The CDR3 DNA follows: TGCGCCAGCAGCTTTCAGGGGAGCACAGATACGCAGTATTTT. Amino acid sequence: CASSFQGSTDTQYF.